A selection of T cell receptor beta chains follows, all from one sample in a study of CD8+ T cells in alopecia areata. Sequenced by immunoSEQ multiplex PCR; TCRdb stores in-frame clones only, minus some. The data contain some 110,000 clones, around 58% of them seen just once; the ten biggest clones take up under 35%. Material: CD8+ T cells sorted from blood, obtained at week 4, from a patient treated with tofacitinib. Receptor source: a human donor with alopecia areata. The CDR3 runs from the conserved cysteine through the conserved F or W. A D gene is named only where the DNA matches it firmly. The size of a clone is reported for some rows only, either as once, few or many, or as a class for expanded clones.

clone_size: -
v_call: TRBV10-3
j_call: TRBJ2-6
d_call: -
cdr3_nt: TGTGCCATCAGTGACGGAGGGCCTGGGGCCAACGTCCTGACTTTC
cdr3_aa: CAISDGGPGANVLTF

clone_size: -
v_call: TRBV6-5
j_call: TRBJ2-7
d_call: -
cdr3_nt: TGTGCCAGCAGGAGTTCAGGGTTGTCGGAGCAGTACTTC
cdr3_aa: CASRSSGLSEQYF

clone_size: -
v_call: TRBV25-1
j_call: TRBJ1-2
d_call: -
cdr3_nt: TGTGCCAGCAGCAGGGACGGCTACACCTTC
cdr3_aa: CASSRDGYTF

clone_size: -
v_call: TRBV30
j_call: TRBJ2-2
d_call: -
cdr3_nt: TGTGCCTCTAGGACGGACCACACCGGGGAGCTGTTTTTT
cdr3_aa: CASRTDHTGELFF

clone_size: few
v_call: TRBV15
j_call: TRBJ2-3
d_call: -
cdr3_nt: TGTGCCACTAAGCCCCCCAGCACAGATACGCAGTATTTT
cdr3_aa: CATKPPSTDTQYF

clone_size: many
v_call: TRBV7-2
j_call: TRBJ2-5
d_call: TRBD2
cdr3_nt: TGTGCCAGCAGTCGGGTAACTAGCGGAGAACAAGAGACCCAGTACTTC
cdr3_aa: CASSRVTSGEQETQYF

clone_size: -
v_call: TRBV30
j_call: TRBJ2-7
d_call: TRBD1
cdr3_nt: TGTGCCTGGAGTGAAGGGCAGGGGGCTAACGAGCAGTACTTC
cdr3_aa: CAWSEGQGANEQYF

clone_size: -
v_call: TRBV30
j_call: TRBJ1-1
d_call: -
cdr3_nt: TGTGCCTGGGCGCATGGGGTGAGCACTGAAGCTTTCTTT
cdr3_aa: CAWAHGVSTEAFF

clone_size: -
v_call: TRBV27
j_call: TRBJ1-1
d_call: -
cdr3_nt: TGTGCCAGCAGTTTAGGCACGAGGGGGAACACTGAAGCTTTCTTT
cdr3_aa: CASSLGTRGNTEAFF

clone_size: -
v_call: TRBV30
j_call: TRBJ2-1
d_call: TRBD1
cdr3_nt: TGTGCCTGGAGTCCCGGGACAGGGGGTAGTGAGCAGTTCTTC
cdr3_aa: CAWSPGTGGSEQFF

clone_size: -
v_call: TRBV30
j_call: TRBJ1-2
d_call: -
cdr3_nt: TGTGCCTGGGGGAGGGCAAGACTTAACCCCAACTATGGCTACACCTTC
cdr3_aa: CAWGRARLNPNYGYTF

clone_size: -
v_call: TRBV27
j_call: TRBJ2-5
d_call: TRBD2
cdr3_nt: TGTGCCAGCAGTTATACTAGCGGGGAAGAGACCCAGTACTTC
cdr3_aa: CASSYTSGEETQYF

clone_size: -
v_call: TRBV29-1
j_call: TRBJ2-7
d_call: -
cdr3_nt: TGCAGCGTTGTCGGGCGCTCCTACGAGCAGTACTTC
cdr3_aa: CSVVGRSYEQYF

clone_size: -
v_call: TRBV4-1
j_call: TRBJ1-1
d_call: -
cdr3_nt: TGCGCCAGCAGCCAAGATCGACAGGTGAATGAAGCTTTCTTT
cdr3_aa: CASSQDRQVNEAFF

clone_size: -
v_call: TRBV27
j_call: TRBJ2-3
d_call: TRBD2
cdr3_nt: TGTGCCAGCAGCCCCCTTCGTGCTAGCGGGCGCACAGATACGCAGTATTTT
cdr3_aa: CASSPLRASGRTDTQYF

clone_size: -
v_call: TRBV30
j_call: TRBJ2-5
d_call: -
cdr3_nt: TGTGCCTGGAGTGACGGTGCTAACCAAGAGACCCAGTACTTC
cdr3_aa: CAWSDGANQETQYF

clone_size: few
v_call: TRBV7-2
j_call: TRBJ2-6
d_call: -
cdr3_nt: TGTGCCAGCAGGCCACAGGGGAGGGACGTCCTGACTTTC
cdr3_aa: CASRPQGRDVLTF

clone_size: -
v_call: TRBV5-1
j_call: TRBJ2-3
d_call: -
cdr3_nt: TGCGCCAGCAGCCAGCCGTATAGCACAGATACGCAGTATTTT
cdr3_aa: CASSQPYSTDTQYF

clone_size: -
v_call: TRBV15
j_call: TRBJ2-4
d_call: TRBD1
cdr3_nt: TGTGCCACCAGCAGAGAGGGACAGGGGTATAAGGGCATTCAGTACTTC
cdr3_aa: CATSREGQGYKGIQYF

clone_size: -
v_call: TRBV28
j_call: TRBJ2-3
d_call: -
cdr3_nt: TGTGCCAGCAGTTTTACCGGCACAGATACGCAGTATTTT
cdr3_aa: CASSFTGTDTQYF

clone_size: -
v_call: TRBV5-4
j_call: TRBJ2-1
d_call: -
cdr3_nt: TGTGCCAGCAGCTTGGTCGGAGATGAGCAGTTCTTC
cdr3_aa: CASSLVGDEQFF

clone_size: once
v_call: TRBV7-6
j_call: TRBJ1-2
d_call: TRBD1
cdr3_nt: TGTGCCAGCAGCTCGGGACAGGGAATGAGGGGCTACACCTTC
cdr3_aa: CASSSGQGMRGYTF

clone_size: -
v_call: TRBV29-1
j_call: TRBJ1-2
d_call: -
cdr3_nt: TGCAGCGTTGAAGGGGGGGGCTATGGCTACACCTTC
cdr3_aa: CSVEGGGYGYTF

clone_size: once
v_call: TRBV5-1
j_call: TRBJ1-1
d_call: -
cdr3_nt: TGCGCCAGCAGCTTGGCAGGGTACGGCACTGAAGCTTTCTTT
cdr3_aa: CASSLAGYGTEAFF

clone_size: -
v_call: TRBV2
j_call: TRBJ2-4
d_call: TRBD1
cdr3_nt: TGTGCCAGCACTGACAGGGGGGACATTCAGTACTTC
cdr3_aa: CASTDRGDIQYF

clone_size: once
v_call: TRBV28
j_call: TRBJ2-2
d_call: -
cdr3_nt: TGTGCCAGCAGTTTATTCTCCACCGGGGAGCTGTTTTTT
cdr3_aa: CASSLFSTGELFF

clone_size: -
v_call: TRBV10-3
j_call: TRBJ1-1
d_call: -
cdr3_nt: TGTGCCATCAGGGGGGGTCAGGTCGAAGCTTTCTTT
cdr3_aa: CAIRGGQVEAFF

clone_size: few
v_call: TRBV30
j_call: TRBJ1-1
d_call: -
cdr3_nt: TGTGCCTGGATACAGTCGAACACTGAAGCTTTCTTT
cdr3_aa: CAWIQSNTEAFF

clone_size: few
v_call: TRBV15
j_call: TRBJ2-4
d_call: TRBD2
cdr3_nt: TGTGCCACCACCTTGGGGGGGGACATTCAGTACTTC
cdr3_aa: CATTLGGDIQYF

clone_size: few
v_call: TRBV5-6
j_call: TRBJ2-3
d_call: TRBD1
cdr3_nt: TGTGCCAGCAGCTTGACACCCACAGGGGAGAAAGATACGCAGTATTTT
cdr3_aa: CASSLTPTGEKDTQYF

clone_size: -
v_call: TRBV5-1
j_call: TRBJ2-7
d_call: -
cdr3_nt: TGCGCCAGCAGCTTGGATCTGGACAGCTCTGAACCCGGCTACGAGCAGTACTTC
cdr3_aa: CASSLDLDSSEPGYEQYF

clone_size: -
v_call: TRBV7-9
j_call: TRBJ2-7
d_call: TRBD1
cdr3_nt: TGTGCCAGCAGCTTATGGGACAGCAGGGAACAGTACTTC
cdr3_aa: CASSLWDSREQYF

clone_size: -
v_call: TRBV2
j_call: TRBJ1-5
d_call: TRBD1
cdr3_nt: TGTGCCAGCCTAAAGGGGACAGGGCTAAATCAGCCCCAGCATTTT
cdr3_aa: CASLKGTGLNQPQHF

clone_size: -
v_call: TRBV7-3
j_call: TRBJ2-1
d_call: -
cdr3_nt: TGTGCCAGCAGCCTCCCTCCTAGCAATGAGCAGTTCTTC
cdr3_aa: CASSLPPSNEQFF

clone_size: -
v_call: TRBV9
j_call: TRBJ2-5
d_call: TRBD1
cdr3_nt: TGTGCCAGCAGCTCCCGGGACAGGGGAGTTGGAGAGACCCAGTACTTC
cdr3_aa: CASSSRDRGVGETQYF

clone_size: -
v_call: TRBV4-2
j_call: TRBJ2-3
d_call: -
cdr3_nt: TGTGCCAGCAGCCAAGATGCTCCGGCCTCGCAAGTGGGGAAGCAGTATTTT
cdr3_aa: CASSQDAPASQVGKQYF

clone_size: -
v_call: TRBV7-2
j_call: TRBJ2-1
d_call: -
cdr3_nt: TGTGCCAGCAGCTTAGTTCCCAATGAGCAGTTCTTC
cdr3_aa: CASSLVPNEQFF

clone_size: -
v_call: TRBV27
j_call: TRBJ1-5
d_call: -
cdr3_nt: TGTGCCAGCAGTTTTGGGCTGGCCGGGGGGCCCCAGCATTTT
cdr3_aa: CASSFGLAGGPQHF

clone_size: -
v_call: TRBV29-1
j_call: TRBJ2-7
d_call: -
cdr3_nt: TGCAGCGCCGTATGGGGCTCCTACGAGCAGTACTTC
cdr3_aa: CSAVWGSYEQYF

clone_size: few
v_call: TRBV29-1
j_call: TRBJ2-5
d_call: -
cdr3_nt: TGCAGCGTTGAAGAAGTCGGGAGCCAAGAGACCCAGTACTTC
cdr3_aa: CSVEEVGSQETQYF

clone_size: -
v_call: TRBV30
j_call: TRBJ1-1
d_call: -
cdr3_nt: TGTGCCTGGTCACAGGTAATGAACACTGAAGCTTTCTTT
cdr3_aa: CAWSQVMNTEAFF

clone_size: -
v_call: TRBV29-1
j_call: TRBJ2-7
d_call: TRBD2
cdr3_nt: TGCAGCGTTGGATCCGGGACTAGTAGCTACGAGCAGTACTTC
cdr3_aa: CSVGSGTSSYEQYF

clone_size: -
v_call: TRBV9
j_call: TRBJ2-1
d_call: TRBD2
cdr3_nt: TGTGCCAGCAGCGTACTGGGAGGGAATGAGCAGTTCTTC
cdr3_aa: CASSVLGGNEQFF

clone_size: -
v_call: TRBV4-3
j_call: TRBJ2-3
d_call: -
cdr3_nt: TGCGCCAGCAGCCAATATATAGGAGCAGATACGCAGTATTTT
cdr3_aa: CASSQYIGADTQYF

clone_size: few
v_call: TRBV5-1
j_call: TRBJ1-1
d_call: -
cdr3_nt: TGCGCCAGCAGCTTGGATGTCGGGGGTACTGAAGCTTTCTTT
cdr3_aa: CASSLDVGGTEAFF

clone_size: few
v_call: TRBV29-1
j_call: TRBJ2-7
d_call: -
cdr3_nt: TGCAGCGTCGTCCATACACGGGAACTTTCCTACGAGCAGTACTTC
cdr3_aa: CSVVHTRELSYEQYF

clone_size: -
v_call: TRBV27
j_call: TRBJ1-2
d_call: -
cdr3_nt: TGTGCCAGCAGTTTTGAGGGGAGCTATGGCTACACCTTC
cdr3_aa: CASSFEGSYGYTF

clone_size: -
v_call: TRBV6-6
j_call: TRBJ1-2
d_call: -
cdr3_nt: TGTGCCAGCATCCTGATACAGGGAAACTATGGCTACACCTTC
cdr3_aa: CASILIQGNYGYTF

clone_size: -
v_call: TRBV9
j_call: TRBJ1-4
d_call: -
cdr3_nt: TGTGCCAGCAGCTTGGACAGCAGTAATGAAAAACTGTTTTTT
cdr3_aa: CASSLDSSNEKLFF

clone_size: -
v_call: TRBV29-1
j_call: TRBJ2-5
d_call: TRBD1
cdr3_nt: TGCAGCGTTGAAGGGACAGGGGCGCTTAAAGAGACCCAGTACTTC
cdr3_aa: CSVEGTGALKETQYF

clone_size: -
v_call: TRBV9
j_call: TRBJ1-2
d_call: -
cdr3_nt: TGTGCCAGCAGCGTAGGACCAACCCAAGGGGGCTACACCTTC
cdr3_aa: CASSVGPTQGGYTF

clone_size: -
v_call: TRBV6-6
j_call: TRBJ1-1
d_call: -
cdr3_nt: TGTGCCAGCAGGCTGACAGGGAACACTGAAGCTTTCTTT
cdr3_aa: CASRLTGNTEAFF

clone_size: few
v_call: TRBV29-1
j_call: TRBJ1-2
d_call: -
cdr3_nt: TGCAGCGACTCGGGGTTAACCTATGGCTACACCTTC
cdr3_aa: CSDSGLTYGYTF